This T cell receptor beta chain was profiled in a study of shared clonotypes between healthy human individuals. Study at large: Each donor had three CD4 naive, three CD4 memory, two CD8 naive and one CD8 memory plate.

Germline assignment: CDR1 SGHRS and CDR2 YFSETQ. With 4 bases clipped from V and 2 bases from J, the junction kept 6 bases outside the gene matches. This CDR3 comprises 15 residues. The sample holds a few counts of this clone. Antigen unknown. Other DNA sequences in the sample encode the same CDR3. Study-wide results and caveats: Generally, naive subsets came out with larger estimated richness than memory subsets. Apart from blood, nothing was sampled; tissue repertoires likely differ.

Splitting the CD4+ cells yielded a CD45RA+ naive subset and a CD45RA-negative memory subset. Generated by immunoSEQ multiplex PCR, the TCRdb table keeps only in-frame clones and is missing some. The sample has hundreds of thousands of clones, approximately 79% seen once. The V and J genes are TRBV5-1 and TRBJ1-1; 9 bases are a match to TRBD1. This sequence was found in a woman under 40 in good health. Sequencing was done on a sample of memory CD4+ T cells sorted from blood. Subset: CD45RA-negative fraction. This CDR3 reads CASSRQGGENTEAFF. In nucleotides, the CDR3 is TGCGCCAGCAGCCGACAGGGGGGTGAAAACACTGAAGCTTTCTTT.